This TCR beta chain was observed in a study of T cell repertoires in cytomegalovirus infection. Study-wide context: CMV infection plus the matching HLA type was flagged by public TCR beta signatures.

A few counts support this clonotype. TCRdb analysed the reads with MiXCR anew, one entry per CDR3 protein. This sample has 400,000 or so distinct CDR3 sequences, with approximately 33% found just once. The CDR3 is made up of 14 amino acids. Germline CDR1 reads MGHDK; CDR2 reads SYGVNS. Trimming took off 4 bases at V and 6 bases at J, with 15 bases between the two ends. The chain combines TRBV25-1 with TRBJ1-2, with no clear D. This receptor was taken from a human donor in good health (CMV status not recorded). Some clones in this sample may be carry-over from other donors' samples. Sequencing was carried out using PBMCs. DNA of the CDR3: TGTGCCAGCAGTGGGGCCAGCCCTGGAGATGGCTACACCTTC. It translates to CASSGASPGDGYTF.